This TCR beta chain emerged from a study of response to subunit inactivated influenza vaccine. Study-level results: Few additional T cells are recruited per seasonal influenza vaccination, authors suggested.

This clonotype showed up just a few times. Antigen: not known. The V segment lost 6 bases and the J segment 4 bases; nucleotides outside the gene matches: 14. Germline lookup yields CDR1 MNHNS and CDR2 SASEGT. This CDR3 region has 16 residues. TCRdb recomputed calls from the RT-PCR reads with MiXCR, one row per CDR3 protein. The sample has more than 550,000 distinct CDR3 sequences, about 11% seen once. This TCR was recovered from a man aged 50-60 years who received an inactivated influenza vaccine. The source material was PBMCs from blood, sampled on the day of vaccination. The chain employs TRBV6-1 and TRBJ1-2; 7 bases map to TRBD1. The CDR3 nucleotides read TGTGCCAGCAGCCCCACTTTAGGAGGGGGCTTCTATGGCTACACCTTC. Amino acids: CASSPTLGGGFYGYTF.